Sequencing of this T cell receptor (beta chain) was carried out in a study of blood T cell repertoires in COVID-19. At the level of the study: T cells, B-cell-depleted T cells, or PBMCs supplied cDNA or gDNA.

In the authors' methods: Estimation of nucleated cell counts was performed using reference gene primer amplification. The method was immunoSEQ multiplex PCR; TCRdb's version includes in-frame clones alone and lacks a portion of them. V, J and clone size derive from that table, while D and trimming were established from the DNA sequence. The table has 130,000 to 150,000 clones, 84% seen once. The sample holds a few counts of this clone. V was pared by 0 bases and J by 4 bases, with 12 bases between. CDR1 and CDR2 from the germline V gene are LNHNV and YYDKDF (reference sequence). The CDR3 is 16 amino acids. Participant ages covered about 18 to 100 years across some 25 US areas. Each exposed participant met a COVID-19 case in the 2 weeks preceding study entry.

Sequenced sample: PBMCs or T cells enriched from blood (not recorded which). The genes are TRBV15 and TRBJ2-2; possible D gene TRBD2, 6 bases. This receptor was obtained from a woman between 50 and 59 years old who had been exposed to COVID-19. The CDR3 loop is CATSRDLAAGTGELFF. In DNA, the CDR3 is TGTGCCACCAGCAGAGATTTGGCAGCGGGCACCGGGGAGCTGTTTTTT. The full variable domain, rest sourced from reference TRBV15 and TRBJ2-2, is DAMVIQNPRYQVTQFGKPVTLSCSQTLNHNVMYWYQQKSSQAPKLLFHYYDKDFNNEADTPDNFQSRRPNTSFCFLDIRSPGLGDTAMYLCATSRDLAAGTGELFFGEGSRLTVL.